One and the same sample provided the 26 T cell receptor beta chains below, sequenced in a study of T-cell reconstitution after alpha-beta-depleted transplantation in children. Unique molecular identifiers were used to barcode this TCRbeta library. TCRdb ran MiXCR on the PCR reads and lists one entry per CDR3 protein. The sample has about 4,200 distinct CDR3 sequences; approximately 19% are singletons. This specimen was PBMCs, mostly from graft donor cells, taken 180 days after TCRalphabeta/CD19-depleted stem cell transplant. The receptors originated from a male patient aged 2-15 years who had a stem cell transplant for acute lymphoblastic leukemia, so the T cells may come from the graft donor.

This clonotype showed up just a few times. The CDR3 loop reads CASAGTDPYEQYF. The CDR3 DNA sequence: TGCGCCAGTGCCGGGACAGATCCCTACGAGCAGTACTTC. This chain connects TRBV10-2 to TRBJ2-7; 7 bases fit TRBD1. V trimming: 9 bases; J trimming: 2 bases; junction bases outside the gene matches: 7. The CDR3 runs to 13 residues. Germline V gene sequence: CDR1 WSHSY, CDR2 SAAADI.

This clonotype was recorded at least ten times. The chain links TRBV10-3 to TRBJ2-7; 9 bases are shared with TRBD1. From germline, CDR1 is ENHRY and CDR2 SYGVKD. V was pared by 2 bases and J by 5 bases, with 7 bases of the junction left unmatched. CDR3 length equals 15 residues. CDR3 in amino acids: CAISEPIQGADEQYF. CDR3 nucleotide sequence: TGTGCCATCAGTGAGCCAATACAGGGGGCGGACGAGCAGTACTTC.

This clonotype was picked up many times. The J gene is TRBJ2-1, the V gene TRBV21-1; TRBD2, the table's D call, lacks a check against the DNA. TRBV21-1 is a recognized pseudogene. The CDR3 loop spans 19 amino acids. This CDR3 is CASSKGGTSGRPNYNEQFF. CDR3 nucleotides: TGTGCCAGCAGCAAGGGGGGGACTAGCGGGAGACCCAACTACAATGAGCAGTTCTTC.

This clonotype appeared a few times. The chain links TRBV5-4 to TRBJ2-2, with 8 bases fitting TRBD1. The length of the CDR3 is 14 residues. Germline V gene lookup returns CDR1 SGHNT and CDR2 YYREEE (reference sequence). V shed 4 bases and J 6 bases; nucleotides not matched to a gene: 5. This CDR3 reads CASSPGGPAGELFF. The DNA of the CDR3 is TGTGCCAGCAGCCCAGGGGGCCCCGCCGGGGAGCTGTTTTTT.

This clonotype was counted at least ten times. V is TRBV19 and J is TRBJ1-2; unclear D gene. Germline values: CDR1 LNHDA, CDR2 SQIVND (reference sequence). This CDR3 is built from 13 residues. Trimming removed 5 bases at V and 8 bases at J, with 15 bases between. Here the CDR3 DNA reads TGTGCCAGTAGTCCCTACGGTGCGTTCGGCTACACCTTC. This sequence encodes CASSPYGAFGYTF. Drawing the rest from reference TRBV19 and TRBJ1-2, the complete variable domain is DGGITQSPKYLFRKEGQNVTLSCEQNLNHDAMYWYRQDPGQGLRLIYYSQIVNDFQKGDIAEGYSVSREKKESFPLTVTSAQKNPTAFYLCASSPYGAFGYTFGSGTRLTVV.

This clonotype was seen repeatedly, ten times or more. CDR3 DNA sequence: TGTGCCAGCAGCTTTTTTCTAGCGGGAGGGCCGGATACGCAGTATTTT. Its protein is CASSFFLAGGPDTQYF. V and J are TRBV5-5 and TRBJ2-3, with TRBD2 matching 12 bases. Per germline, CDR1 SGHKS and CDR2 YYEKEE (reference sequence). CDR3 length equals 16 residues. Losses at the gene ends were 2 bases for V and 6 bases for J; bases not matched to a gene: 7.

Within the sample, this clonotype is large. The chain combines TRBV5-1 with TRBJ1-5; D is unresolved. CDR1 is SGHRS, CDR2 YFSETQ, per germline. The germline V and J ends were trimmed by 4 bases and 3 bases, with 8 bases remaining between them. The CDR3 contains 13 residues. CDR3 region: CASSPSSNQPQHF. CDR3 nucleotides: TGCGCCAGCAGCCCAAGTTCCAATCAGCCCCAGCATTTT.

Turning to this clonotype: A much larger clone differs from this one at a single base, so this may be a read error. This sequence joins TRBV5-1 and TRBJ1-1; a possible D gene is TRBD1 (6 bases). The CDR3 loop spans 14 amino acids. CDR1 and CDR2 (germline): SGHRS, YFSETQ. The CDR3 loop is CASRLAVLGGSAFF. The DNA for the CDR3 is TGCGCCAGCCGCTTGGCCGTTTTAGGGGGATCAGCTTTCTTT.

The chain has TRBV7-2 and TRBJ2-3; D not certain. The germline V gene has CDR1 SGHTA and CDR2 FQGNSA. The ends were cut back, 1 base at V and 3 bases at J, with 11 bases in the middle. The CDR3 runs to 15 residues. The CDR3 DNA sequence: TGTGCCAGCAGCTTAGGCGAGGAAATGACAGATACGCAGTATTTT. Its protein product is CASSLGEEMTDTQYF.

Many counts were recorded for this clonotype. J is TRBJ1-2 and V is TRBV7-9; D unresolved. The CDR3 contains 16 residues. The ends were cut back, 0 bases at V and 1 base at J, with 12 bases in the middle. Germline V gene lookup returns CDR1 SEHNR and CDR2 FQNEAQ (reference sequence). Here the CDR3 DNA reads TGTGCCAGCAGCTTAGCGTTCGGGTGGGATAACTATGGCTACACCTTC. This translates into CASSLAFGWDNYGYTF.

The J gene is TRBJ1-2, the V gene TRBV6-1; tentatively, D is TRBD1 (5 bases). This CDR3 has 15 residues. Germline V CDR1 and CDR2: MNHNS, SASEGT. With 5 bases removed from V and 4 bases from J, the gap between germline ends came to 17 bases. CDR3 sequence reads: CASSTLRDSSYGYTF. The CDR3 nucleotides are TGTGCCAGCAGTACCCTCCGGGACTCCAGCTATGGCTACACCTTC.

This clonotype was picked up many times. The chain has TRBV24-1 and TRBJ2-1; TRBD1 might be the D (5 bases). The V gene's germline CDR1 is KGHDR and CDR2 SFDVKD. There are 13 residues in the CDR3. V was cut by 3 bases and J by 10 bases, with 12 bases left in between. The chain's CDR3 is CATSDSWGEEQFF. The DNA of the CDR3 is TGTGCCACCAGTGATAGCTGGGGCGAAGAGCAGTTCTTC.

This clonotype was counted many times. J is TRBJ1-1 and V is TRBV11-2; D ambiguous. V shed 2 bases and J shed 5 bases, with 9 bases lying between them. Germline CDR1 reads SGHAT; CDR2 reads FQNNGV. CDR3 length equals 13 residues. CDR3: CASSLIRQTEAFF. Here the CDR3 DNA reads TGTGCCAGCAGCTTAATTCGCCAGACTGAAGCTTTCTTT.

This clonotype was found many times. The chain couples TRBV28 to TRBJ2-1; 7 bases agree with TRBD1. The V segment lost 6 bases and the J segment 5 bases; nucleotides outside the gene matches: 4. This CDR3 has 13 amino acids. Germline CDR1 is MDHEN and CDR2 is SYDVKM. Written as DNA, the CDR3 is TGTGCCAGCAGCTCCGGGACAGACAATGAGCAGTTCTTC. This codes for CASSSGTDNEQFF.

This clonotype was picked up many times. The J gene is TRBJ2-1, the V gene TRBV5-4; 9 bases are shared with TRBD2. After removal of 1 base from V and 8 bases from J, the junction contained 13 bases not matched to a gene. Germline V gene data show CDR1 as SGHNT and CDR2 as YYREEE (reference sequence). This CDR3 is 17 amino acids long. The CDR3 nucleotides are TGTGCCAGCAGCTTGCCAAAGGGACTAGCACCCGCCCATGAGCAGTTCTTC. It is translated as CASSLPKGLAPAHEQFF.

There are many counts of this clonotype. V is TRBV6-1 and J is TRBJ2-7; 8 positions agree with TRBD2. CDR3 size: 14 residues. Germline assignment: CDR1 MNHNS and CDR2 SASEGT. Trimming removed 8 bases from V and 0 bases from J; junction bases left unmatched: 6. The CDR3 protein is CASVPSGSSYEQYF. Written as DNA, the CDR3 is TGTGCCAGCGTCCCCAGCGGGAGCTCCTACGAGCAGTACTTC.

By its share, this clonotype is large. CDR3 protein: CASSKKTLGKGGDEQFF. In DNA form, the CDR3 reads TGTGCCAGCAGCAAAAAGACGTTAGGAAAGGGGGGCGATGAGCAGTTCTTC. J is TRBJ2-1 and V is TRBV21-1; whether TRBD1, the table's D call, matches the DNA was not checked. TRBV21-1 is deemed a pseudogene. This CDR3 contains 17 residues.

Ten or more counts support this clonotype. V is TRBV14 and J is TRBJ2-3, with a tentative D call TRBD1 (5 bases). The V gene's germline CDR1 is SGHDN and CDR2 FVKESK. Trimming stripped 4 bases from V and 4 bases from J, with 12 bases between. This CDR3 contains 14 residues. CDR3 protein: CASSLLGAADTQYF. CDR3 nucleotide sequence: TGTGCCAGCAGCCTTCTAGGGGCGGCAGATACGCAGTATTTT. Based on the CDR3 plus reference TRBV14 and TRBJ2-3, the full variable domain is EAGVTQFPSHSVIEKGQTVTLRCDPISGHDNLYWYRRVMGKEIKFLLHFVKESKQDESGMPNNRFLAERTGGTYSTLKVQPAELEDSGVYFCASSLLGAADTQYFGPGTRLTVL.

This clonotype was seen at least ten times. The chain joins TRBV28 to TRBJ1-1; D possibly corresponds to TRBD1 (6 bases). This CDR3 has 18 amino acids. Germline CDR1 reads MDHEN; CDR2 reads SYDVKM. The V end was cut by 2 bases, the J end by 4 bases, with 23 bases between. CDR3 sequence: CASSLTGLLGGGFTEAFF. The CDR3, as DNA: TGTGCCAGCAGTTTAACGGGACTCTTAGGGGGGGGTTTCACTGAAGCTTTCTTT. The full variable domain, in which reference TRBV28 and TRBJ1-1 provide the parts outside the CDR3, is DVKVTQSSRYLVKRTGEKVFLECVQDMDHENMFWYRQDPGLGLRLIYFSYDVKMKEKGDIPEGYSVSREKKERFSLILESASTNQTSMYLCASSLTGLLGGGFTEAFFGQGTRLTVV.

This clonotype is labeled as medium-sized. J is TRBJ1-2 and V is TRBV20-1; a possible D gene is TRBD1 (6 bases). CDR1 and CDR2 (germline): DFQATT, SNEGSKA (reference sequence). V lost 5 bases and J lost 10, with 17 bases in between. The CDR3 is made up of 12 amino acids. The CDR3 sequence is CSARPPTGSYTF. The CDR3 DNA reads TGCAGTGCTCGCCCCCCGACAGGTTCCTACACCTTC.

This clonotype was seen many times. V and J are TRBV11-3 and TRBJ2-5; no clear D. V was pared by 4 bases and J by 5 bases, with 5 bases between. CDR3 length: 11 amino acids. Germline V gene lookup returns CDR1 SGHNT and CDR2 YENEEA. The CDR3, as DNA: TGTGCCAGCAGCTATCTGGAGACCCAGTACTTC. Residues: CASSYLETQYF.

This clonotype showed up many times. The V and J genes are TRBV11-2 and TRBJ2-2; 16 bases fit TRBD2. Germline V gene lookup returns CDR1 SGHAT and CDR2 FQNNGV. The V gene end was trimmed by 5 bases and the J gene end by 4 bases; junction bases not matched to a gene: 13. The CDR3 is made up of 20 amino acids. CDR3 sequence reads: CASSPPPGLAGGPVTGELFF. CDR3 in DNA: TGTGCCAGCAGCCCGCCCCCGGGACTAGCGGGAGGGCCTGTCACCGGGGAGCTGTTTTTT.

This clonotype was counted between two and nine times. This chain uses TRBV4-1 with TRBJ2-7, with D hard to call. V shed 0 bases and J shed 2 bases, with 14 bases lying between them. Looked up from germline, CDR1 is MGHRA and CDR2 is YSYEKL. The CDR3 is made up of 16 amino acids. CDR3 in amino acids: CASSQDPSVSTYEQYF. The CDR3 bases are TGCGCCAGCAGCCAAGATCCCTCAGTCAGCACCTACGAGCAGTACTTC.

The table lists this clonotype with a count of one. The chain couples TRBV29-1 to TRBJ1-3, with TRBD1 matching over 7 bases. CDR1 SQVTM and CDR2 ANQGSEA come from the germline V gene. The ends lost 7 bases at V and 4 bases at J; junction bases unmatched: 13. The CDR3 covers 15 residues. CDR3 residues: CSATQGPTRGNTIYF. The DNA of the CDR3 is TGCAGCGCCACACAGGGGCCTACAAGAGGAAACACCATATATTTT.

This clonotype was recorded many times. The chain employs TRBV6-5 and TRBJ2-7; D is unclear. Trimming removed 0 bases from V and 7 bases from J, with 22 bases in between. The CDR3 length is 17 residues. Germline-derived CDR1 and CDR2 are MNHEY and SVGAGI. The CDR3 here is CASSYSTGIGSPKEQYF. The CDR3 bases are TGTGCCAGCAGTTACTCGACCGGAATCGGGTCTCCTAAGGAGCAGTACTTC.

By share of the sample, this clonotype is medium-sized (0.01 to 0.1%). The CDR3, as DNA: TGTGCCACCGAATCCACCGGGACAGGGGCCTACGAGCAGTACTTC. Translation: CATESTGTGAYEQYF. The V call is TRBV24-1, the J call TRBJ2-7; 10 nucleotides match TRBD1. Germline V CDR1 and CDR2: KGHDR, SFDVKD. V lost 9 bases to trimming and J lost 2 bases; unmatched junction nucleotides: 9. The CDR3 has 15 amino acids.